What follows are 26 T cell receptor beta chains derived from one specimen sequenced in a study of shared clonotypes between healthy human individuals. The assay was immunoSEQ multiplex PCR, and TCRdb's table has in-frame clones only and misses some. This table holds around 79,000 clones, 62% found once. The sample taken for sequencing was memory CD8+ T cells sorted from blood. Regarding subset: CD45RO+ cells pooled with CCR7-negative TemRA cells. The source of these receptors is a young man in good health.

The rearrangement joins TRBV28 to TRBJ2-3, with D uncertain. Germline CDR1 reads MDHEN; CDR2 reads SYDVKM. The CDR3 consists of 12 residues. The V and J ends lost 5 bases and 6 bases respectively, with 9 bases between them. CDR3 sequence: CASSLSLDTQYF. The CDR3 DNA follows: TGTGCCAGCAGTCTGTCTTTGGATACGCAGTATTTT.

This clone was observed a few times. The rearrangement joins TRBV7-9 to TRBJ1-4, with 8 bases matching TRBD1. The CDR3 runs 16 residues. The junction had 11 bases not matched to a gene; V was cut back by 5 bases and J by 6 bases. Germline values: CDR1 SEHNR, CDR2 FQNEAQ (reference sequence). CDR3 residues: CASSHLPGQGDEKLFF. The CDR3 region has the DNA TGTGCCAGCAGCCACCTACCTGGACAGGGTGATGAAAAACTGTTTTTT. The whole variable domain, filled in from reference TRBV7-9 and TRBJ1-4, reads DTGVSQNPRHKITKRGQNVTFRCDPISEHNRLYWYRQTLGQGPEFLTYFQNEAQLEKSRLLSDRFSAERPKGSFSTLEIQRTEQGDSAMYLCASSHLPGQGDEKLFFGSGTQLSVL.

This chain links TRBV5-1 with TRBJ2-7; perhaps TRBD2 as D (6 bases). Germline V gene data show CDR1 as SGHRS and CDR2 as YFSETQ. Trimming cost V 4 bases and J 7 bases, with 18 bases left between them. The CDR3 runs to 14 residues. The chain's CDR3 is CASSPGGAPGEQYF. Here the CDR3 DNA reads TGCGCCAGCAGCCCTGGAGGGGCCCCTGGGGAGCAGTACTTC.

The chain joins TRBV4-3 to TRBJ2-2; D is perhaps TRBD2 (5 bases). This CDR3 region has 17 residues. V was cut by 3 bases and J by 6 bases, with 20 bases left in between. CDR1 is LGHNA and CDR2 is YSLEER in the germline V gene. DNA for the CDR3: TGCGCCAGCAGCCATGCTTACGAGGGAGACTTGTCCGGGGAGCTGTTTTTT. This encodes CASSHAYEGDLSGELFF.

This clone was counted between two and nine times. The V gene is TRBV10-3, the J gene TRBJ2-7; TRBD1 might be the D (6 bases). The CDR3 sequence is 14 residues long. Germline V CDR1 and CDR2: ENHRY, SYGVKD. Trimming pared 3 bases from V and 5 bases from J, leaving 14 bases between. The CDR3 sequence: CAISDLTGKDEQYF. CDR3 bases: TGTGCCATCAGTGATTTGACAGGAAAGGACGAGCAGTACTTC.

The chain combines TRBV6-4 with TRBJ2-2; possibly TRBD2 for D (6 bases). The V and J ends lost 3 bases and 1 base respectively, with 9 bases between them. The CDR3 extends over 15 amino acids. CDR1 and CDR2 (germline): MRHNA, SNTAGT. As DNA, the CDR3 is TGTGCCAGCAGTGATGAAGCGGGGAACACCGGGGAGCTGTTTTTT. Amino acids: CASSDEAGNTGELFF.

This clone has just a few counts. The CDR3 is CASSKENTDTQYF. The CDR3 DNA is TGTGCCAGCAGCAAGGAGAACACAGATACGCAGTATTTT. The chain has TRBV5-4 and TRBJ2-3, with D hard to call. Deletions cut 4 bases from V and 2 bases from J, with 8 bases between. CDR1 is SGHNT, CDR2 YYREEE, per germline (reference sequence). The CDR3 is 13 amino acids.

The chain links TRBV7-9 to TRBJ2-7; 8 bases line up with TRBD1. Germline V gives CDR1 SEHNR, CDR2 FQNEAQ (reference sequence). This CDR3 spans 15 amino acids. The V gene end was trimmed by 5 bases and the J gene end by 1 base; junction bases not matched to a gene: 7. CDR3 protein: CASSTRTGLSYEQYF. CDR3 bases: TGTGCCAGCAGCACACGGACAGGGCTTTCCTACGAGCAGTACTTC.

There are a few counts of this clone. The chain recombines TRBV4-1 with TRBJ2-1; 7 bases are a match to TRBD1. J was trimmed by 6 bases and V by 5 bases; bases with no gene match: 19. CDR1 is MGHRA and CDR2 is YSYEKL in the germline V gene. The CDR3 extends over 18 amino acids. The CDR3 loop reads CASSEIPSGGAWGNEQFF. The CDR3 nucleotides read TGCGCCAGCAGCGAAATCCCCTCAGGGGGTGCTTGGGGCAATGAGCAGTTCTTC.

The V gene is TRBV25-1, the J gene TRBJ2-1; 10 bases match TRBD2. Per the germline V gene, CDR1 is MGHDK and CDR2 is SYGVNS. The CDR3 length is 15 residues. V shed 4 bases, J shed 5 bases, and the junction held 5 bases outside the gene matches. CDR3 region: CASSALAGDNNEQFF. The DNA of the CDR3 is TGTGCCAGCAGTGCCCTAGCGGGGGATAACAATGAGCAGTTCTTC.

This clone was seen only a few times. The rearrangement uses TRBV19 and TRBJ2-7; perhaps TRBD2 as D (6 bases). V lost 5 bases, J lost 4 bases, and 18 bases lay in between. There are 15 residues in the CDR3. The germline CDR1 and CDR2 sequences are LNHDA and SQIVND (reference sequence). The CDR3 nucleotides read TGTGCCAGTAGTCCAAATAGCGGTTTGATATACGAGCAGTACTTC. It encodes CASSPNSGLIYEQYF.

This chain uses TRBV6-4 with TRBJ2-5; TRBD2 might be the D (5 bases). Germline V gene lookup returns CDR1 MRHNA and CDR2 SNTAGT. V shed 5 bases and J shed 1 base, with 8 bases lying between them. The CDR3 consists of 13 residues. CDR3 DNA: TGTGCCAGCAGTCCGGGGTCCCAAGAGACCCAGTACTTC. Its translation: CASSPGSQETQYF.

The CDR3 spells CASSPGTGLSYEQYF. The CDR3 DNA sequence: TGTGCCAGCTCACCCGGGACAGGGCTTTCCTACGAGCAGTACTTC. The chain combines TRBV18 with TRBJ2-7, with 9 bases identical to TRBD1. The CDR3 is 15 amino acids. Germline-derived CDR1 and CDR2 are KGHSH and LQKENI. J gave up 1 base and V 3 bases, and 4 bases lay outside the gene matches.

The table lists this clone with a few counts. The chain recombines TRBV10-3 with TRBJ2-3; 8 bases match TRBD2. Germline assignment: CDR1 ENHRY and CDR2 SYGVKD. The CDR3 length is 16 residues. Trimming cost V 0 bases and J 2 bases; bases outside gene matches: 4. The CDR3 DNA reads TGTGCCATCAGTGAGTCCGTACTAGCGGACACAGATACGCAGTATTTT. Its translation is CAISESVLADTDTQYF.

The rearrangement links TRBV6-6 to TRBJ1-2; D is undetermined. The CDR3 runs 13 residues. The V end lost 6 bases, the J end lost 1 base, and 9 bases lay between the germline ends. Germline CDR1 MNHNY, CDR2 SVGAGI (reference sequence). DNA for the CDR3: TGTGCCAGCAGGGATCCGGATAACTATGGCTACACCTTC. Residues: CASRDPDNYGYTF.

The chain uses TRBV6-5 and TRBJ2-3, with 7 bases lining up with TRBD2. CDR3 size: 14 residues. Unmatched junction bases numbered 9, after V lost 6 bases and J lost 6 bases. Germline loops: CDR1 MNHEY, CDR2 SVGAGI. Here the CDR3 DNA reads TGTGCCAGCAGCAGACAGATTAGCGGGGATACGCAGTATTTT. This translates into CASSRQISGDTQYF.

J is TRBJ2-5 and V is TRBV18; D gene uncertain. The CDR3 totals 15 residues. The ends were cut back, 4 bases at V and 4 bases at J, with 16 bases in the middle. Germline CDR1 reads KGHSH; CDR2 reads LQKENI. In DNA form, the CDR3 reads TGTGCCAGCTCACTCGCCCCAGGAGTTGGAGAGACCCAGTACTTC. This gives the protein CASSLAPGVGETQYF.

The chain employs TRBV29-1 and TRBJ2-3, with 9 bases identical to TRBD2. CDR1 is SQVTM, CDR2 ANQGSEA, per germline. The CDR3 consists of 16 residues. V gave up 3 bases and J gave up 0 bases; unmatched junction bases: 7. CDR3 coding DNA: TGCAGCGTTGATAGGTCTAGCGGGGATAGCACAGATACGCAGTATTTT. Amino acids: CSVDRSSGDSTDTQYF.

This clone was counted a few times. A much larger clone is a single base away; this may be a read error. The chain employs TRBV2 and TRBJ2-7; D not certain. The length of the CDR3 is 11 residues. Trimming removed 4 bases from V and 3 bases from J, with 4 bases in between. Germline-derived CDR1 and CDR2 are SNHLY and FYNNEI. This CDR3 reads CASSGYYEQYF. In DNA form, the CDR3 reads TGTGCCAGCAGTGGGTACTACGAGCAGTACTTC.

This clone has more than one count but fewer than ten. The chain has TRBV11-2 and TRBJ2-1; D possibly corresponds to TRBD2 (6 bases). Germline CDR1 is SGHAT and CDR2 is FQNNGV. The CDR3 runs to 16 residues. V lost 6 bases and J lost 0, with 15 bases in between. The CDR3 DNA reads TGTGCCAGCAGTTTTCGGCCGGGACTCTCCTACAATGAGCAGTTCTTC. Protein: CASSFRPGLSYNEQFF.

CDR3 coding DNA: TGTGCCAGCAGTTTATATCCCCAGGGTTTACTTTACACTGAAGCTTTCTTT. This encodes CASSLYPQGLLYTEAFF. V gene TRBV27 combines with J gene TRBJ1-1; D might be TRBD1 (5 bases). CDR3 size: 17 residues. Germline V gene data show CDR1 as MNHEY and CDR2 as SMNVEV (reference sequence). V lost 1 base and J 3 bases, leaving 18 bases between the germline ends.

The V gene is TRBV7-2, the J gene TRBJ2-1; possible D gene TRBD2, 6 bases. Trimming stripped 5 bases from V and 2 bases from J, with 16 bases between. The CDR3 totals 16 residues. The germline CDR1 and CDR2 sequences are SGHTA and FQGNSA. The CDR3 here is CASSVGLRGAYNEQFF. The CDR3 region has the DNA TGTGCCAGCAGCGTAGGACTCCGCGGGGCCTACAATGAGCAGTTCTTC.

The V call is TRBV6-1, the J call TRBJ2-1; 9 bases map to TRBD2. Germline V gene data show CDR1 as MNHNS and CDR2 as SASEGT. There are 16 residues in the CDR3. The trim removed 4 bases at V and 7 bases at J, leaving 11 bases unmatched. CDR3 nucleotides: TGTGCCAGCAGTGGCCCGGGGGAGCGGGAGGTAAATGAGCAGTTCTTC. Translated: CASSGPGEREVNEQFF.

This chain connects TRBV21-1 to TRBJ2-7; the table's D gene call, TRBD2, was not cross checked with the DNA. TRBV21-1 is noted as a pseudogene. The CDR3 has 12 residues. CDR3 region: CATSGSVYEQYF. The CDR3 DNA is TGTGCCACTAGCGGGAGTGTCTACGAGCAGTACTTC.

Many counts were recorded for this clone. This may stem from a read error, because a much larger clone lies one nucleotide away. CDR3 region: CASSPGQTYEQYF. CDR3 bases: TGTGCCAGCAGCCCCGGACAGACCTACGAGCAGTACTTC. The V call is TRBV11-2, the J call TRBJ2-7; D possibly corresponds to TRBD1 (6 bases). From germline, CDR1 is SGHAT and CDR2 FQNNGV. V was shortened by 5 bases and J by 2 bases, with 10 bases between the two germline ends. The CDR3 runs 13 residues.

The chain carries TRBV5-1 and TRBJ2-3, with D perhaps matching TRBD1 or TRBD2 (5 bases each). The germline CDR1 and CDR2 sequences are SGHRS and YFSETQ. The CDR3 loop spans 14 amino acids. V lost 4 bases, J lost 3 bases, and 12 bases lay in between. The CDR3 DNA reads as TGCGCCAGCAGCCTCGGGACCGAAACAGATACGCAGTATTTT. Its translation: CASSLGTETDTQYF.